This T cell receptor beta chain originates from a study of OX40 agonist ivuxolimab in advanced cancers. About the research overall: From 23 to 79 years was the age range, with a mean of approximately 58 years, and nearly 85% were male. Two cutaneous melanoma patients and one hepatocellular carcinoma patient, three in all, had partial responses. Study-level findings and limits: Dose levels from 0.1 to 3.0 mg/kg saw CD4+ and CD8+ blood T cells expand clonally by week 6.

Concerning this clone: Its antigen remains unknown.

CDR3 size: 15 residues. The germline V gene encodes CDR1 SNHLY and CDR2 FYNNEI. Trimming removed 3 bases at V and 1 base at J, with 10 bases between. The repertoire was sequenced with immunoSEQ multiplex PCR; TCRdb's copy has only in-frame clones and lacks some. The repertoire holds about 29,000 clones, with less than 80% as singletons. Exclusion of a patient followed from autoimmune disease history or systemic immunosuppression. The V gene is TRBV2, the J gene TRBJ2-4; tentative D call: TRBD2 (6 bases). This TCR was sampled from an adult with an advanced solid tumor such as melanoma, head and neck, liver or kidney cancer. The sample was CD4+ or CD8+ T cells sorted from blood, taken in a trial of the OX40 agonist ivuxolimab. CDR3 residues: CASSDAGRAKNIQYF. The CDR3 nucleotides are TGTGCCAGCAGTGATGCAGGGAGGGCCAAAAACATTCAGTACTTC.